This TCR beta chain appears in the sequencing data of a study of beta chain features in type 1 diabetes (dated by TCRdb to the late 2010s). A note on the overall study: No differences in mean age, gender distribution, total cell number or subset yield were found between patients and healthy donors. A total of 85 million to 140 million sorted cells were examined across all samples, and a strong correlation was observed between cell number per subset and RNA yield. Whereas all 30 or so donors provided naive and central memory subsets, regulatory and stem cell-like memory subsets were isolated from just 8 patients and roughly 8 healthy donors. The study compared TCRB repertoires of sorted circulating CD4+ T cell subsets between recently diagnosed type 1 diabetes patients and matched healthy donors.

Points the paper makes about the study in general: PCR may preferentially amplify shorter templates, but because patient and control samples were amplified and corrected together, any resulting skew would affect both groups equally. At VDJ recombination sites, type 1 diabetes patients had fewer insertions and more deleted nucleotides, which implies abnormalities in thymic rearrangement. Naive, central memory and regulatory TCRB repertoires appeared more similar among patients than among healthy donors. Type 1 diabetes patients showed a moderate but significant shortening of TCRB CDR3 length in all four CD4+ subsets. Only small numbers of individuals were included in the HLA sub-analyses, which left unresolved whether HLA type had any influence on TCRB rearrangement. Because cDNA rather than genomic DNA was sequenced, highly expressing activated cells could have been over-represented, although no difference in activation and CD3 levels was found between groups.

In the case of this clone: What antigen it recognizes has not been identified. Base qualities are not recorded, but no much larger clone differs from it by a single base.

All of the isolated RNA was reverse transcribed with the High Capacity cDNA Reverse Transcription Kit, so expressed TCRB transcripts were sequenced. Naive, central memory and regulatory T cell samples underwent deep immunoSEQ sequencing, averaging roughly 3.5 million total reads per sample. Sorted cells were lysed in RLT buffer, and RNA was extracted using DNase-treated RNeasy Micro or Mini kits according to cell number. To prevent cross-contamination, every cell subset was processed on its own, while patient and healthy donor samples were processed together. The immunoSEQ multiplex PCR was used to amplify TCRB sequences from cDNA, yielding 87-bp fragments that span the CDR3 region. Sequencing of the amplicons was performed on the Illumina HiSeq platform. Regarding the original processing steps: PCR bias was computationally corrected using synthetic template baselines, reads within Hamming distance 2 were collapsed, and singletons that could not be merged were discarded. Reads were aligned to IMGT to assign V, D and J genes, CDR3 length, and insertions or deletions at six rearrangement sites. Within each subset, clonotype counts were normalized to the number of sorted cells before true diversity and Gini coefficients were calculated with the tcR R package. Repertoire sharing was quantified using the overlap coefficient calculated on TCRB nucleotide sequences. As a proxy for the pre-selection repertoire, out-of-frame TCRB sequences from naive cells were analyzed. TCRdb retrieved this table from immuneACCESS and kept in-frame rearrangements only. Not all clones are present; in checked studies, unresolved V genes account for under half, and no reason is known for the remainder. The V and J calls and the clone size are those of that table, but D and trimming were determined from the DNA. In all, the sample holds under 450,000 clones, and over 11% of those were seen once. Of the sample, roughly 0.033% falls within the top ten clones.

From each donor, a single peripheral blood sample of 95 to 150 mL on average was drawn into heparinised tubes. Using a panel that included CD45RO, CCR7, CD25, CD127, CD95 and CD27, naive, central memory, regulatory and stem cell-like memory CD4+ T cells were sorted on a BD FACSAria II. Every sorted population had a purity above 95%. PBMCs were separated immediately by Lymphoprep density gradient centrifugation and were stained directly, without being cultured. So that batch effects would be minimized, each experiment stained and sorted samples in pairs, pairing one healthy donor with one patient. From the cysteine up to the phenylalanine, the CDR3 has a length of 17 residues. The only DNA kept is the CDR3, 51 bases in frame from the first base. CDR1 and CDR2, per the germline V gene, are LGHNA and YSLEER. A distance of 15 bases separates the germline ends of V and J, which lose 0 bases and 2 bases respectively.

Recombination linked TRBV4-3 to TRBJ2-3, with TRBD1 perhaps the D gene, on 5 matching bases. The sequence was obtained from a man aged 25-40 years in good health. The sequenced material came from naive CD4+ T cells from blood. What the cell subset or site label conveys for this sample: true naive CD4+ T cells. The DNA is as follows: TGCGCCAGCAGCCAAGAGGGGCAGGCTTCAACCACAGATACGCAGTATTTT. The resulting protein is CASSQEGQASTTDTQYF.